This entry lists 28 T cell receptor beta chains sequenced from one sample in a study of cytomegalovirus exposure and HLA in healthy donors. Primers included in the PCR were 60 Vbeta and 13 Jbeta primers. TCRdb keeps only in-frame clones here, not all; method: immunoSEQ multiplex PCR. The repertoire includes around 150,000 clones, 60% to 80% of them detected once, and about 1.7% sits in the top ten. Sequenced sample: PBMCs. These TCRs come from a woman aged 25 to 45 in good health and CMV-seronegative.

There are a few counts of this clone. This chain links TRBV7-6 with TRBJ2-7, with D unresolved. The length of the CDR3 is 12 residues. Germline V lookup: CDR1 SGHVS, CDR2 FNYEAQ. Trimming stripped 8 bases from V and 9 bases from J, with 17 bases between. The CDR3 DNA sequence: TGTGCCAGCGGGCCCCCGTCAGCACCGCAGTACTTC. This translates into CASGPPSAPQYF.

The V gene is TRBV5-1, the J gene TRBJ1-1, with a weak D call TRBD1 (5 bases). The CDR3 runs 15 residues. The germline CDR1 and CDR2 sequences are SGHRS and YFSETQ. Trimming shortened V by 0 bases and J by 6 bases, and 15 bases separated the two germline ends. Written as DNA, the CDR3 is TGCGCCAGCAGCTTGGAGCCGGGACTGAAATCTGAAGCTTTCTTT. Translating it yields CASSLEPGLKSEAFF. Together with reference TRBV5-1 and TRBJ1-1, the CDR3 gives the full variable domain: KAGVTQTPRYLIKTRGQQVTLSCSPISGHRSVSWYQQTPGQGLQFLFEYFSETQRNKGNFPGRFSGRQFSNSRSEMNVSTLELGDSALYLCASSLEPGLKSEAFFGQGTRLTVV.

The chain is built from TRBV9 and TRBJ2-2; D unclear. Germline V CDR1 and CDR2: SGDLS, YYNGEE. CDR3 length equals 14 residues. V dropped 4 bases and J dropped 5 bases, with 12 bases sitting between them. CDR3 protein: CASSSKPRTGELFF. The CDR3, as DNA: TGTGCCAGCAGCTCCAAGCCGCGGACCGGGGAGCTGTTTTTT.

The chain is built from TRBV6-5 and TRBJ1-5; 9 nucleotides line up with TRBD1. The germline V gene encodes CDR1 MNHEY and CDR2 SVGAGI. Trimming at V came to 6 bases and at J to 6 bases, leaving 9 bases not matched to a gene. The CDR3 runs to 15 residues. The CDR3: CASRPHRGLGQPQHF. CDR3 bases: TGTGCCAGCAGACCCCACAGGGGGCTGGGTCAGCCCCAGCATTTT.

The V and J genes are TRBV6-6 and TRBJ2-1, with TRBD1 matching over 9 bases. J lost 7 bases, V lost 6 bases, and 10 bases had no gene match. CDR1 is MNHNY, CDR2 SVGAGI, per germline (reference sequence). CDR3 length: 15 amino acids. CDR3 loop: CASSLNRGRDNEQFF. The CDR3 nucleotides are TGTGCCAGCAGCCTAAACAGGGGGCGGGATAATGAGCAGTTCTTC.

This chain joins TRBV15 and TRBJ1-5, with D perhaps TRBD1 (5 bases). Per germline, CDR1 LNHNV and CDR2 YYDKDF (reference sequence). The V end lost 0 bases, the J end lost 3 bases, and 15 bases lay between the germline ends. The CDR3 loop spans 17 amino acids. The CDR3 DNA is TGTGCCACCAGCAGAGATCGGGGGTCCGGACTCAATCAGCCCCAGCATTTT. Translated: CATSRDRGSGLNQPQHF. Complete variable domain (other parts from reference TRBV15 and TRBJ1-5): DAMVIQNPRYQVTQFGKPVTLSCSQTLNHNVMYWYQQKSSQAPKLLFHYYDKDFNNEADTPDNFQSRRPNTSFCFLDIRSPGLGDTAMYLCATSRDRGSGLNQPQHFGDGTRLSIL.

This chain connects TRBV7-7 to TRBJ2-5; possibly TRBD1 for D (5 bases). Germline V CDR1 and CDR2: SSHAT, FNYEAQ (reference sequence). V was trimmed by 6 bases and J by 1 base, leaving 15 bases between them. This CDR3 has 15 residues. The CDR3 DNA sequence: TGTGCCAGCAGTGGAACAGGCAGTATCCAAGAGACCCAGTACTTC. It codes for CASSGTGSIQETQYF.

The chain couples TRBV19 to TRBJ1-2; 7 nucleotides agree with TRBD1. The CDR3 contains 15 residues. Per germline, CDR1 LNHDA and CDR2 SQIVND (reference sequence). Germline trimming cut 7 bases from V and 2 bases from J; bases unmatched to any gene: 10. The CDR3 nucleotides are TGTGCCAGTAACCACGTAGGGGACAGAAACTATGGCTACACCTTC. It is translated as CASNHVGDRNYGYTF.

This chain joins TRBV27 and TRBJ2-1, with a possible D match to TRBD1 (5 bases). The V and J ends lost 5 bases and 7 bases respectively, with 15 bases between them. This CDR3 is 14 amino acids long. CDR1 MNHEY and CDR2 SMNVEV come from the germline V gene (reference sequence). CDR3 nucleotide sequence: TGTGCCAGCAGTCTCCAGACAGCAGGGAATGAGCAGTTCTTC. This encodes CASSLQTAGNEQFF.

This chain joins TRBV9 and TRBJ2-2; 9 nucleotides align to TRBD2. Germline V lookup: CDR1 SGDLS, CDR2 YYNGEE. The V and J ends lost 0 bases and 6 bases, in that order; junction bases with no gene match: 12. The CDR3 loop spans 18 amino acids. CDR3 bases: TGTGCCAGCAGCGTAGGAGGAGGGGGACTAGCTTTTTCCGGGGAGCTGTTTTTT. Encoded protein: CASSVGGGGLAFSGELFF.

V usage is TRBV19 and J usage is TRBJ1-5; no clear D gene. Germline V gene data show CDR1 as LNHDA and CDR2 as SQIVND (reference sequence). The CDR3 has 13 amino acids. Trimming stripped 6 bases from V and 3 bases from J, with 9 bases between. This CDR3 reads CASSPGNNQPQHF. CDR3 DNA sequence: TGTGCCAGTAGCCCCGGGAACAATCAGCCCCAGCATTTT.

The chain combines TRBV10-2 with TRBJ1-4; tentatively, D is TRBD1 (6 bases). Germline CDR1 reads WSHSY; CDR2 reads SAAADI. This CDR3 region has 15 residues. V was cut by 6 bases and J by 0 bases, with 11 bases left in between. The CDR3 bases are TGCGCCAGCAGGGACAGCGGAGCAACTAATGAAAAACTGTTTTTT. Its translation is CASRDSGATNEKLFF.

This clone came up a few times. The chain is built from TRBV9 and TRBJ1-2; TRBD1 matches 7 bases. The CDR3 length is 13 residues. Germline V gene data show CDR1 as SGDLS and CDR2 as YYNGEE. Trimming took 5 bases from V and 8 from J; bases not matched to a gene: 9. CDR3 loop: CASSPGTDRGYTF. The CDR3, as DNA: TGTGCCAGCAGTCCCGGGACAGACAGGGGCTACACCTTC.

The chain couples TRBV25-1 to TRBJ2-7; a possible D gene is TRBD1 (5 bases). The CDR3 loop spans 14 amino acids. Trimming cost V 1 base and J 1 base, with 8 bases left between them. Germline V gene lookup returns CDR1 MGHDK and CDR2 SYGVNS. The chain's CDR3 is CASSEWGGSYEQYF. CDR3 sequence (DNA): TGTGCCAGCAGTGAATGGGGCGGATCCTACGAGCAGTACTTC.

The genes are TRBV7-2 and TRBJ2-2; D is possibly TRBD2 (7 bases). In germline, CDR1 is SGHTA, CDR2 FQGNSA. This CDR3 contains 13 residues. The V and J ends lost 5 bases and 4 bases respectively, with 8 bases between them. In DNA form, the CDR3 reads TGTGCCAGCAGCGGGGGGGCCACCGGGGAGCTGTTTTTT. It yields the protein CASSGGATGELFF.

The CDR3 spells CASSKQGNQPQHF. The CDR3 nucleotides read TGTGCCAGCAGTAAACAGGGGAACCAGCCCCAGCATTTT. This chain connects TRBV6-4 to TRBJ1-5; 7 nucleotides align to TRBD1. Germline V gene sequence: CDR1 MRHNA, CDR2 SNTAGT. This CDR3 has 13 residues. V lost 5 bases and J lost 7; bases outside the gene matches: 5.

This sequence joins TRBV5-1 and TRBJ2-1, with TRBD1 matching 10 bases. In germline, CDR1 is SGHRS, CDR2 YFSETQ. CDR3 length: 15 residues. After removal of 6 bases from V and 7 bases from J, the junction contained 10 bases not matched to a gene. CDR3 DNA sequence: TGCGCCAGCAACCCTGGTGACAGGGGGCTAAATGAGCAGTTCTTC. This sequence encodes CASNPGDRGLNEQFF.

The genes are TRBV19 and TRBJ1-2; D is unclear. CDR3 size: 14 residues. Germline-derived CDR1 and CDR2 are LNHDA and SQIVND (reference sequence). The V gene lost 9 bases and the J gene lost 4 bases, with 18 bases spanning the gap. The CDR3 sequence: CASGLRELIYGYTF. The CDR3 DNA sequence: TGTGCCAGCGGGTTACGGGAGCTCATCTATGGCTACACCTTC. Full variable domain (missing parts from reference TRBV19 and TRBJ1-2): DGGITQSPKYLFRKEGQNVTLSCEQNLNHDAMYWYRQDPGQGLRLIYYSQIVNDFQKGDIAEGYSVSREKKESFPLTVTSAQKNPTAFYLCASGLRELIYGYTFGSGTRLTVV.

CDR3 residues: CASSFGDSSNYGYTF. The DNA of the CDR3 is TGCGCCAGCAGCTTCGGGGACAGCTCTAACTATGGCTACACCTTC. The rearrangement joins TRBV5-1 to TRBJ1-2; 7 bases fit TRBD1. Per germline, CDR1 SGHRS and CDR2 YFSETQ. The CDR3 consists of 15 residues. Losses at the gene ends were 2 bases for V and 0 bases for J; bases not matched to a gene: 4.

This chain links TRBV10-3 with TRBJ1-1; 10 nucleotides align to TRBD1. Germline loops: CDR1 ENHRY, CDR2 SYGVKD. The ends lost 6 bases at V and 0 bases at J; junction bases unmatched: 16. CDR3 size: 19 residues. The CDR3 nucleotides read TGTGCCATCAGAAGGACAGGGGGGGCCTTTTACAGGATGAACACTGAAGCTTTCTTT. It codes for CAIRRTGGAFYRMNTEAFF.

The chain couples TRBV7-8 to TRBJ1-3; a weak D match, TRBD1 (6 bases). Trimming cost V 2 bases and J 0 bases, with 11 bases left between them. The germline CDR1 and CDR2 sequences are SGHVS and FQNEAQ. There are 16 residues in the CDR3. This chain's CDR3 is CASSLRQGSSGNTIYF. CDR3 nucleotide sequence: TGTGCCAGCAGCTTAAGGCAGGGGAGCTCTGGAAACACCATATATTTT.

The chain couples TRBV11-2 to TRBJ1-4; 9 nucleotides line up with TRBD1. With 5 bases clipped from V and 8 bases from J, the junction kept 6 bases outside the gene matches. CDR3 size: 14 residues. Germline CDR1 is SGHAT and CDR2 is FQNNGV. This CDR3 is CASSQDRGREKLFF. In DNA form, the CDR3 reads TGTGCCAGCAGCCAGGACAGGGGCCGAGAAAAACTGTTTTTT.

This chain connects TRBV5-1 to TRBJ1-1; a weak D match, TRBD1 (6 bases). This CDR3 contains 12 residues. Germline values: CDR1 SGHRS, CDR2 YFSETQ. Trimming took off 6 bases at V and 4 bases at J, with 10 bases between the two ends. The CDR3 DNA reads TGCGCCAGCACTATAGGGGGCACTGAAGCTTTCTTT. This encodes CASTIGGTEAFF.

The rearrangement uses TRBV2 and TRBJ1-2; 10 positions match TRBD1. The ends lost 1 base at V and 7 bases at J; junction bases unmatched: 6. Germline assignment: CDR1 SNHLY and CDR2 FYNNEI. The CDR3 loop spans 15 amino acids. The CDR3 protein is CASSEEGQGLTGYTF. The CDR3 DNA sequence: TGTGCCAGCAGTGAAGAGGGACAGGGGTTGACTGGCTACACCTTC.

The gene calls are TRBV6-1 and TRBJ2-7; 8 bases fit TRBD2. The CDR3 sequence is 15 residues long. Germline CDR1 and CDR2: MNHNS and SASEGT. Germline trimming cut 3 bases from V and 4 bases from J; bases unmatched to any gene: 8. The CDR3 protein is CASSDLRGVSYEQYF. The CDR3 nucleotides are TGTGCCAGCAGTGATCTGCGGGGGGTGAGTTACGAGCAGTACTTC.

This clone was seen more than once but under ten times. The chain uses TRBV7-8 and TRBJ2-2; TRBD2 matches at 10 bases. CDR3 length: 16 residues. Germline-derived CDR1 and CDR2 are SGHVS and FQNEAQ. V gave up 6 bases and J gave up 1 base; unmatched junction bases: 5. DNA of the CDR3: TGTGCCAGCAGGGTTATAGCGGGGGGGAACACCGGGGAGCTGTTTTTT. Its protein product is CASRVIAGGNTGELFF.

This rearrangement joins TRBV10-2 to TRBJ1-6; possibly TRBD1 for D (5 bases). V gave up 4 bases and J gave up 2 bases, with 12 bases separating them. This CDR3 has 16 residues. Germline assignment: CDR1 WSHSY and CDR2 SAAADI. The CDR3 spells CASSGVTGPYNSPLHF. For the CDR3, the DNA is TGCGCCAGCAGTGGAGTAACAGGCCCCTATAATTCACCCCTCCACTTT.

The V gene is TRBV2, the J gene TRBJ1-1; TRBD1 matches at 10 bases. The length of the CDR3 is 14 residues. V trimming: 7 bases; J trimming: 4 bases; junction bases outside the gene matches: 6. CDR1 SNHLY and CDR2 FYNNEI come from the germline V gene. DNA of the CDR3: TGTGCCAGCACTAGACAGGGGGCTGTCACTGAAGCTTTCTTT. This gives the protein CASTRQGAVTEAFF.